This is a list of T cell receptor beta chains from one sample in a study of control samples from healthy donors and cancer patients. Only in-frame clones appear in the TCRdb table, and some are missing; sequencing was by immunoSEQ multiplex PCR. The table includes fewer than 200,000 clones, around 88% detected once. The sample taken for sequencing was blood. These receptors all stem from a woman in her twenties or thirties in good health. The CDR3 runs from the conserved cysteine through the conserved F or W. The D gene is left open where the match is weak. Size tells how often a clone was seen (once, few, many) or the class of an expanded clone, and some rows leave it out.

J: TRBJ1-2; size: NA; D: NA; V: TRBV5-1; CDR3: CASSPEFAGRRGYTF; DNA: TGCGCCAGCAGCCCGGAATTCGCAGGGAGGAGAGGCTACACCTTC
J: TRBJ1-5; size: NA; D: NA; V: TRBV18; CDR3: CASSPSRTTYQPQHF; DNA: TGTGCCAGCTCACCCTCAAGGACGACTTATCAGCCCCAGCATTTT
J: TRBJ2-7; size: NA; D: NA; V: TRBV6-5; CDR3: CASSYSGDLYEQYF; DNA: TGTGCCAGCAGTTACTCAGGCGATCTCTACGAGCAGTACTTC
J: TRBJ1-2; size: NA; D: NA; V: TRBV12-3/TRBV12-4; CDR3: CASSLRGGYGYTF; DNA: TGTGCCAGCAGTTTGCGGGGGGGCTATGGCTACACCTTC
J: TRBJ1-2; size: NA; D: TRBD1; V: TRBV29-1; CDR3: CSGTDRGGLGRTF; DNA: TGCAGCGGGACGGACAGGGGGGGCCTAGGAAGGACCTTC
J: TRBJ2-3; size: NA; D: TRBD1; V: TRBV28; CDR3: CASSFPDRGGSTDTQYF; DNA: TGTGCCAGCAGTTTCCCCGACAGGGGGGGTTCGACAGATACGCAGTATTTT
J: TRBJ2-3; size: NA; D: TRBD2; V: TRBV24-1; CDR3: CATARSAGGTDTQYF; DNA: TGTGCCACCGCAAGGTCTGCGGGAGGTACAGATACGCAGTATTTT
J: TRBJ1-5; size: NA; D: NA; V: TRBV15; CDR3: CATQLAQPQHF; DNA: TGTGCCACTCAATTAGCTCAGCCCCAGCATTTT
J: TRBJ2-7; size: NA; D: NA; V: TRBV12-3/TRBV12-4; CDR3: CASRSSSYEQYF; DNA: TGTGCCAGCAGGTCGAGCTCCTACGAGCAGTACTTC
J: TRBJ2-5; size: NA; D: TRBD2; V: TRBV3-1/TRBV3-2; CDR3: CASSQVTLLGGAQETQYF; DNA: TGTGCCAGCAGCCAAGTAACGCTGCTCGGGGGGGCCCAAGAGACCCAGTACTTC
J: TRBJ1-1; size: once; D: NA; V: TRBV6-5; CDR3: CASSITGNTEAFF; DNA: TGTGCCAGCAGCATTACAGGGAACACTGAAGCTTTCTTT
J: TRBJ1-6; size: NA; D: NA; V: TRBV5-6; CDR3: CASSFQGRNSPLHF; DNA: TGTGCCAGCAGCTTCCAGGGTAGGAATTCACCCCTCCACTTT
J: TRBJ1-1; size: NA; D: TRBD1; V: TRBV5-1; CDR3: CASAGDSGIGTEAFF; DNA: TGCGCCAGCGCCGGGGACAGTGGGATCGGCACTGAAGCTTTCTTT
J: TRBJ1-2; size: few; D: TRBD1; V: TRBV5-1; CDR3: CASSRAGRTGYGYTF; DNA: TGCGCCAGCAGTCGCGCGGGTAGGACAGGGTATGGCTACACCTTC
J: TRBJ2-1; size: NA; D: NA; V: TRBV6-6; CDR3: CASGNAYNEQFF; DNA: TGTGCCAGCGGGAACGCCTACAATGAGCAGTTCTTC
J: TRBJ2-3; size: NA; D: TRBD2; V: TRBV15; CDR3: CATSSPSRGGPGDTQYF; DNA: TGTGCCACCAGCAGTCCCTCCCGCGGGGGGCCTGGAGATACGCAGTATTTT
J: TRBJ1-3; size: NA; D: NA; V: TRBV6-6; CDR3: CASSYSGPGNTIYF; DNA: TGTGCCAGCAGTTACTCAGGGCCCGGAAACACCATATATTTT
J: TRBJ1-2; size: NA; D: NA; V: TRBV27; CDR3: CASSWGNRDGYTF; DNA: TGTGCCAGCAGCTGGGGAAACAGGGATGGCTACACCTTC
J: TRBJ1-1; size: once; D: NA; V: TRBV7-9; CDR3: CASSLETGLDGAFF; DNA: TGTGCCAGCAGCTTAGAAACCGGGCTGGATGGAGCTTTCTTT
J: TRBJ1-5; size: NA; D: NA; V: TRBV30; CDR3: CAWSVWGPNQPQHF; DNA: TGTGCCTGGAGTGTATGGGGCCCGAATCAGCCCCAGCATTTT
J: TRBJ2-7; size: once; D: NA; V: TRBV11-1; CDR3: CASSPRDGYEQYF; DNA: TGTGCCAGCAGCCCCCGGGACGGATACGAGCAGTACTTC
J: TRBJ2-3; size: NA; D: TRBD1; V: TRBV28; CDR3: CASSPTGLGTDTQYF; DNA: TGTGCCAGCAGTCCGACAGGGCTGGGTACAGATACGCAGTATTTT
J: TRBJ2-7; size: NA; D: TRBD1; V: TRBV7-8; CDR3: CASAEMGTGLREQYF; DNA: TGTGCCAGCGCTGAGATGGGGACAGGGCTACGGGAGCAGTACTTC
J: TRBJ1-2; size: NA; D: NA; V: TRBV29-1; CDR3: CSAYWGAYRGYTF; DNA: TGCAGCGCCTACTGGGGGGCGTACCGTGGCTACACCTTC
J: TRBJ2-3; size: NA; D: NA; V: TRBV13; CDR3: CASSPGAYTQYF; DNA: TGTGCCAGCAGCCCGGGGGCTTATACGCAGTATTTT
J: TRBJ1-5; size: NA; D: TRBD1; V: TRBV6-5; CDR3: CASSRTGFNQPQHF; DNA: TGTGCCAGCAGTCGGACAGGGTTCAATCAGCCCCAGCATTTT
J: TRBJ2-7; size: NA; D: TRBD1; V: TRBV2; CDR3: CASSDLVQGAGEQYF; DNA: TGTGCCAGCAGTGATCTTGTACAGGGGGCCGGTGAGCAGTACTTC
J: TRBJ2-2; size: NA; D: TRBD1; V: TRBV3-1/TRBV3-2; CDR3: CASSLRTGIAGELFF; DNA: TGTGCCAGCAGCCTGAGGACAGGGATTGCCGGGGAGCTGTTTTTT
J: TRBJ1-1; size: NA; D: NA; V: TRBV7-8; CDR3: CASSLALGSNEAFF; DNA: TGTGCCAGCAGCTTAGCATTGGGGTCAAATGAAGCTTTCTTT
J: TRBJ2-7; size: NA; D: TRBD2; V: TRBV29-1; CDR3: CSVEDPLTSGASYEQYF; DNA: TGCAGCGTTGAAGATCCGCTCACTAGCGGGGCCTCCTACGAGCAGTACTTC
J: TRBJ2-5; size: NA; D: NA; V: TRBV2; CDR3: CASSLDMGETQYF; DNA: TGTGCCAGCAGCCTAGACATGGGAGAGACCCAGTACTTC
J: TRBJ1-1; size: NA; D: NA; V: TRBV7-9; CDR3: CASSLTAMNTEAFF; DNA: TGTGCCAGCAGCTTAACTGCCATGAACACTGAAGCTTTCTTT
J: TRBJ2-7; size: NA; D: NA; V: TRBV27; CDR3: CASSFSRSAVEQYF; DNA: TGTGCCAGCAGTTTCTCTAGAAGCGCGGTCGAGCAGTACTTC
J: TRBJ1-4; size: NA; D: NA; V: TRBV7-9; CDR3: CASSSPGTGRLGEKLFF; DNA: TGTGCCAGCAGCTCTCCCGGCACGGGAAGGTTAGGTGAAAAACTGTTTTTT
J: TRBJ1-4; size: NA; D: TRBD1; V: TRBV30; CDR3: CAWRFPGGEKLFF; DNA: TGTGCCTGGAGGTTCCCAGGGGGGGAAAAACTGTTTTTT
J: TRBJ2-3; size: once; D: TRBD2; V: TRBV30; CDR3: CAWIRAGGADTQYF; DNA: TGTGCCTGGATTCGAGCGGGGGGGGCAGATACGCAGTATTTT
J: TRBJ1-1; size: NA; D: NA; V: TRBV27; CDR3: CASSFGQEAFF; DNA: TGTGCCAGCAGTTTCGGCCAAGAAGCTTTCTTT
J: TRBJ1-2; size: NA; D: NA; V: TRBV5-1; CDR3: CASSPDNYGYTF; DNA: TGCGCCAGCAGCCCGGACAACTATGGCTACACCTTC
J: TRBJ1-3; size: once; D: TRBD1; V: TRBV11-3; CDR3: CASSNGQEGDTIYF; DNA: TGTGCCAGCAGCAACGGACAGGAGGGTGACACCATATATTTT
J: TRBJ1-2; size: NA; D: NA; V: TRBV11-2; CDR3: CASSTPSQSYGYTF; DNA: TGTGCCAGCAGTACCCCGTCGCAATCCTATGGCTACACCTTC
J: TRBJ2-1; size: NA; D: TRBD2; V: TRBV28; CDR3: CASSSPAGSGVNEQFF; DNA: TGTGCCAGCAGTTCGCCGGCGGGAAGCGGGGTCAATGAGCAGTTCTTC
J: TRBJ1-1; size: NA; D: NA; V: TRBV11-1; CDR3: CASSIYAPTVNTEAFF; DNA: TGTGCCAGCAGCATATATGCGCCGACGGTTAACACTGAAGCTTTCTTT
J: TRBJ1-4; size: NA; D: NA; V: TRBV18; CDR3: CASSPRYRSDEKLFF; DNA: TGTGCCAGCTCACCACGCTACAGGTCTGATGAAAAACTGTTTTTT
J: TRBJ2-2; size: NA; D: NA; V: TRBV2; CDR3: CASSPNPGLLPGELFF; DNA: TGTGCCAGCAGTCCCAATCCGGGACTTCTCCCCGGGGAGCTGTTTTTT
J: TRBJ1-2; size: NA; D: NA; V: TRBV18; CDR3: CASSPPWEVGGYTF; DNA: TGTGCCAGCTCACCACCGTGGGAAGTGGGTGGCTACACCTTC
J: TRBJ2-7; size: once; D: TRBD2; V: TRBV3-1/TRBV3-2; CDR3: CASSQGLAVTYEQYF; DNA: TGTGCCAGCAGCCAAGGACTAGCGGTCACCTACGAGCAGTACTTC
J: TRBJ2-3; size: NA; D: NA; V: TRBV7-9; CDR3: CASSLSQGSTDTQYF; DNA: TGTGCCAGCAGCTTATCGCAGGGTAGTACAGATACGCAGTATTTT